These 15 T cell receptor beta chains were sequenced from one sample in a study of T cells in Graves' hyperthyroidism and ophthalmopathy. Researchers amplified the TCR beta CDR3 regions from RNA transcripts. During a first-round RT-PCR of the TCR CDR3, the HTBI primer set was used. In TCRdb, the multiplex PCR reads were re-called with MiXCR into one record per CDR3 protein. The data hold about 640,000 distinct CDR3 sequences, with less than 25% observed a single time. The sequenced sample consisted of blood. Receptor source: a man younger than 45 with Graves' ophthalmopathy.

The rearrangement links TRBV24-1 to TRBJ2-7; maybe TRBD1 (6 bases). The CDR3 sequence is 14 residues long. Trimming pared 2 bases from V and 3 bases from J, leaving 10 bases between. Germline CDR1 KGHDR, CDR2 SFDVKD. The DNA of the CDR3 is TGTGCCACCAGTGATTCCACAGGGAGCTACGAGCAGTACTTC. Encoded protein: CATSDSTGSYEQYF.

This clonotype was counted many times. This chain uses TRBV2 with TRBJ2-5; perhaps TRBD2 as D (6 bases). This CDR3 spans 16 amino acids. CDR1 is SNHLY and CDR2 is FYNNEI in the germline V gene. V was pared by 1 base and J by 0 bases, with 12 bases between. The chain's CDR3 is CASSEGRDRDQETQYF. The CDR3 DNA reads TGTGCCAGCAGTGAAGGGCGGGACCGCGACCAAGAGACCCAGTACTTC.

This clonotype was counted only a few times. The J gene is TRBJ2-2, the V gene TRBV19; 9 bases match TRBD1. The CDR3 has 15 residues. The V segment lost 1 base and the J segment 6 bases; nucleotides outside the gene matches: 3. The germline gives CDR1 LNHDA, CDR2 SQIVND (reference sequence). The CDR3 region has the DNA TGTGCCAGTAGTATAGGGACAGGGGTTCCCGGGGAGCTGTTTTTT. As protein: CASSIGTGVPGELFF. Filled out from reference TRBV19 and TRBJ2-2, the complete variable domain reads DGGITQSPKYLFRKEGQNVTLSCEQNLNHDAMYWYRQDPGQGLRLIYYSQIVNDFQKGDIAEGYSVSREKKESFPLTVTSAQKNPTAFYLCASSIGTGVPGELFFGEGSRLTVL.

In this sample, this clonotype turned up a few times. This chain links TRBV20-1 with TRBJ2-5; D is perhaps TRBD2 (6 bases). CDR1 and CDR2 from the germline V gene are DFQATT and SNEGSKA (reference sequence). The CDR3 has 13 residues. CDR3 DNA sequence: TGCGGTTCCATGGGCGGGATAATGGAGACCCAGTACTTC. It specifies CGSMGGIMETQYF.

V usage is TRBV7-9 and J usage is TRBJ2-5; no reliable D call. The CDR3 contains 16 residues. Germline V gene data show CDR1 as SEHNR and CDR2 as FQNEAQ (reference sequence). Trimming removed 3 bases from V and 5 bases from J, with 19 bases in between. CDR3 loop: CASSFSGPNRGETQYF. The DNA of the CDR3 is TGTGCCAGCAGCTTTTCCGGGCCCAACCGCGGCGAGACCCAGTACTTC.

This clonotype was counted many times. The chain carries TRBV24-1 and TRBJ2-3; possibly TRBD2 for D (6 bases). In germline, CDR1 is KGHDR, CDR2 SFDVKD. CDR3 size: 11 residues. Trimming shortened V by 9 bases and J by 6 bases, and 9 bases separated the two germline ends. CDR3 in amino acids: CATGGSDTQYF. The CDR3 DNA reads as TGTGCCACCGGGGGGTCGGATACGCAGTATTTT.

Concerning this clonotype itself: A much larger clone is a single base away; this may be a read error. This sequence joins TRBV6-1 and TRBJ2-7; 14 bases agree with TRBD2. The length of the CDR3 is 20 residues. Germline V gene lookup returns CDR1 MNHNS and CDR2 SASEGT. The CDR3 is CASGERLGLAGVNPSYEQYF. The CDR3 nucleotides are TGTGCCAGCGGTGAGAGGTTGGGACTAGCGGGAGTAAATCCCTCCTACGAGCAGTACTTC.

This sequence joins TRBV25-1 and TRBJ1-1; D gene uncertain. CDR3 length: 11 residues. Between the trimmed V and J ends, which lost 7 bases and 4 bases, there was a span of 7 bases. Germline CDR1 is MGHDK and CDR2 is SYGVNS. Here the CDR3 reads CASIVGTEAFF. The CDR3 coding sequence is TGTGCCAGCATAGTCGGCACTGAAGCTTTCTTT.

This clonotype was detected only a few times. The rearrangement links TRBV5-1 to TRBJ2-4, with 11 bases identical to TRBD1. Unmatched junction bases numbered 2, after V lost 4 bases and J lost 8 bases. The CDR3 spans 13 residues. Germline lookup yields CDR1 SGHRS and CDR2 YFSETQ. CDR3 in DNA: TGCGCCAGCAGCCGGGACAGGGGGGACATTCAGTACTTC. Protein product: CASSRDRGDIQYF. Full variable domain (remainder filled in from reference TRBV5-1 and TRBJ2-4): KAGVTQTPRYLIKTRGQQVTLSCSPISGHRSVSWYQQTPGQGLQFLFEYFSETQRNKGNFPGRFSGRQFSNSRSEMNVSTLELGDSALYLCASSRDRGDIQYFGAGTRLSVL.

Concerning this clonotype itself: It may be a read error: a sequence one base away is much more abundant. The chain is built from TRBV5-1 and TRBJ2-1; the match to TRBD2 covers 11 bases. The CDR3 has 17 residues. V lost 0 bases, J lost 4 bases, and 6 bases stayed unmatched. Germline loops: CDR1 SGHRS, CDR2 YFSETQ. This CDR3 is CASSLAELAGVYNEQFF. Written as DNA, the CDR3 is TGCGCCAGCAGCTTGGCAGAACTAGCGGGGGTATACAATGAGCAGTTCTTC.

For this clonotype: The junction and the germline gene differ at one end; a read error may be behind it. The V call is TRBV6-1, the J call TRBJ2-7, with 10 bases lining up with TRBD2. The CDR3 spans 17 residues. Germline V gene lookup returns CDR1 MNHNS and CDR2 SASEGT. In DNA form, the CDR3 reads TGTGCCAGCTTGCGAAGGGCTAGCGGGAGTCTCTCCTACGAGCAGTGCTTC. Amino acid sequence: CASLRRASGSLSYEQCF.

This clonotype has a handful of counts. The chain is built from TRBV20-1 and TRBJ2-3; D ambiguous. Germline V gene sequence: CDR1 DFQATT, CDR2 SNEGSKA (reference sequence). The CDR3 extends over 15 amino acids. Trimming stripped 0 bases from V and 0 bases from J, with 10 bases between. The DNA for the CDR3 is TGCAGTGCTAGAGATAAAAGCGACAGCACAGATACGCAGTATTTT. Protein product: CSARDKSDSTDTQYF.

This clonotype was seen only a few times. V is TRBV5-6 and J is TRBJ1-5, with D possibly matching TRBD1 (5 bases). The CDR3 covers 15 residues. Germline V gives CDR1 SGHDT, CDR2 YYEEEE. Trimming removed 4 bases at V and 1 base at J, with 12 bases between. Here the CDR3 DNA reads TGTGCCAGCAGCGCCGGGGGAGGGAGCAATCAGCCCCAGCATTTT. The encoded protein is CASSAGGGSNQPQHF.

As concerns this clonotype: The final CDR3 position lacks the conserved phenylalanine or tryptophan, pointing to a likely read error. The CDR3 DNA reads as TGTGCCAGCAGTGAAGCGCTTCTTGGGGCTTTCCTT. Residues: CASSEALLGAFL. The V and J genes are TRBV6-1 and TRBJ1-1, with no clear D. This CDR3 spans 12 amino acids. Germline V lookup: CDR1 MNHNS, CDR2 SASEGT. Trimming removed 0 bases from V and 11 bases from J, with 10 bases in between.

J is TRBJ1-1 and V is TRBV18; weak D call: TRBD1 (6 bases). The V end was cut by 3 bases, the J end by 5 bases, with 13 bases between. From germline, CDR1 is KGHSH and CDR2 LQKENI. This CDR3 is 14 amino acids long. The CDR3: CASSPKTGITEAFF. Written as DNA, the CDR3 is TGTGCCAGCTCACCTAAAACAGGGATTACTGAAGCTTTCTTT.